Listed below are T cell receptor beta chains from one sample, sequenced in a study of early T cells in non-severe SARS-CoV-2 infection. A single record per CDR3 protein comes from TCRdb applying MiXCR to the 5' RACE reads. The sample has more than 85,000 distinct CDR3 sequences, approximately 15% seen once. The sequenced sample consisted of whole blood. Receptors were obtained from an adult who was a healthcare worker with PCR-confirmed SARS-CoV-2 infection or an uninfected control (not recorded which). CDR3s include the opening cysteine and the closing phenylalanine or tryptophan.

TRBV27,TRBJ2-7,CASSSDRHSQYEQYF
TRBV12-3/TRBV12-4,TRBJ1-5,CASSLALGLNQPQHF
TRBV28,TRBJ2-7,CASSPLGGGSSYEQYF
TRBV5-6,TRBJ2-3,CASSKPRGLKVITQYF
TRBV3-1,TRBJ1-6,CASSLQDRGNSPLHF
TRBV5-4,TRBJ2-1,CASSLELALSNEQFF
TRBV28,TRBJ2-2,CASSFRGSNTGELFF
TRBV10-1,TRBJ2-3,CASSDSGAGDTQYF
TRBV27,TRBJ1-2,CASSQGQTNYGYTF
TRBV28,TRBJ1-2,CASSYNNYGYTF
TRBV4-3,TRBJ2-7,CASSQDRPGGLYEQYF
TRBV18,TRBJ2-1,CASSPGGTSASHEQFF
TRBV28,TRBJ2-1,CASRPSGLSYNEQFF
TRBV3-2,TRBJ2-5,CASSPRRDPTWWETQYF
TRBV19,TRBJ2-1,CASSIYPWDEQFF
TRBV7-2,TRBJ2-7,CASSPGTGNAYEQYF
TRBV5-1,TRBJ2-1,CASSLGREGYSYNEQFF
TRBV20-1,TRBJ1-1,CSAIGQNEAFF
TRBV7-2,TRBJ2-7,CASSLQTERYEQYF
TRBV6-6,TRBJ2-3,CASSPQLGAGDTQYF
TRBV5-1,TRBJ1-1,CASSLERRGRNTEAFF
TRBV28,TRBJ1-2,CASNSMRYGYTF
TRBV19,TRBJ2-3,CASSVQTLSADTQYF
TRBV7-9,TRBJ1-1,CASSPSNTEVFF
TRBV7-2,TRBJ2-7,CASSTAGTSYEQYF
TRBV27,TRBJ2-7,CASSLAFGQGFYEQYF